What follows describes a single T cell receptor beta chain. The data stem from a study of blood T cell repertoires in COVID-19. For the study at large: Researchers got acute and convalescent COVID-19 samples from the United States, Italy and Spain. Sources were T cells, B-cell-depleted T cells, or PBMCs; the material itself was cDNA or gDNA.

The CDR3 extends over 17 amino acids. The J segment lost 7 bases and the V segment lost 2 bases, leaving 12 bases of the junction unmatched. Germline CDR1 reads LNHDA; CDR2 reads SQIVND (reference sequence). How the authors handled the data: Nucleated cell number was recorded as an estimate derived from reference gene primer amplification. Libraries were prepared by immunoSEQ multiplex PCR; TCRdb keeps only in-frame clonotypes and omits some of them. The V and J calls and clone size were taken over from that table, and D and trimming were inferred from the DNA. The data hold more than 150,000 clones, with 80% to 90% observed a single time.

This receptor was identified in a woman in her seventies with acute or convalescent COVID-19. The sequenced sample was peripheral blood. V is TRBV19 and J is TRBJ2-1; the match to TRBD2 covers 9 bases. Written as DNA, the CDR3 is TGTGCCAGTAGTATAATATCGCTAGCGGGGAATCTAAATGAGCAGTTCTTC. Translation gives CASSIISLAGNLNEQFF. Using reference TRBV19 and TRBJ2-1 for the parts outside the CDR3, the full variable domain is DGGITQSPKYLFRKEGQNVTLSCEQNLNHDAMYWYRQDPGQGLRLIYYSQIVNDFQKGDIAEGYSVSREKKESFPLTVTSAQKNPTAFYLCASSIISLAGNLNEQFFGPGTRLTVL.